The entry below describes one TCR beta chain. Its antigen remains unidentified. Data came from immunoSEQ multiplex PCR; TCRdb stores just in-frame clones and leaves some out. The repertoire holds about 150,000 clones, with under 95% as singletons. CDR1 is SGHRS, CDR2 YFSETQ, per germline. The CDR3 sequence is 13 residues long. V gave up 1 base and J gave up 5 bases, with 9 bases separating them. This entry comes from a study of T cell responses to AZD1222 COVID-19 vaccine. Study findings and constraints: Researchers report vaccine-associated CD4 TCRs spanning spike, with dominance at 160-218 and 743-854. The donor group comprised mostly white British people and more females; the analysis possibly underestimated clonal diversity. Nearly half of spike-specific TCRs reportedly target variant regions that are unmutated in the B.1.351 and B.1.1.7 variants. Repertoires were obtained only post-peak T cell response.

The chain is built from TRBV5-1 and TRBJ1-2; D unresolved. This TCR was recovered from an adult in good health. The source was peripheral blood, collected on day 0 of AZD1222 vaccination. CDR3 nucleotide sequence: TGCGCCAGCAGCTTGTCGGGATTATATGGCTACACCTTC. Its translation: CASSLSGLYGYTF. Supplemented by reference TRBV5-1 and TRBJ1-2, the full variable domain reads KAGVTQTPRYLIKTRGQQVTLSCSPISGHRSVSWYQQTPGQGLQFLFEYFSETQRNKGNFPGRFSGRQFSNSRSEMNVSTLELGDSALYLCASSLSGLYGYTFGSGTRLTVV.